The subject of this entry is one T cell receptor (beta chain). What it binds is not known. This CDR3 region has 13 residues. Germline loops: CDR1 SGHVS, CDR2 FNYEAQ. The V and J ends lost 1 base and 7 bases respectively, with 5 bases between them. The data stem from a study of T-cell memory formation after mild COVID-19. Study results and limitations: Nothing confirmed that second-wave clones peaking on day 37 were specific for SARS-CoV-2. Contracting CD4+ clones sat mainly in CM and EM; CD8+ in EMRA. A balance of CD4 and CD8 characterized clones contracting day 15 to 85, whereas later expanders leaned CD4+.

TCR alpha and TCR beta cDNA libraries carrying sample barcodes and UMIs came from 5'RACE with constant-segment primers. TCRdb re-called the 5' RACE reads through MiXCR, storing one row per CDR3 protein. The sample consists of 140,000 or so distinct CDR3 sequences, around 14% of them appearing once. Material for sequencing was PBMCs or a T cell subset sorted from them (not recorded which). The TCR comes from an adult woman who had mild COVID-19 (a few samples of this study predate the infection). Cell type and time point are not known. This chain joins TRBV7-6 and TRBJ1-6; unclear D gene. CDR3 coding DNA: TGTGCCAGCAGCTTAGGTGGGAATTCACCCCTCCACTTT. Its translation: CASSLGGNSPLHF.